This TCR beta chain is from a study of blood T cell repertoires in COVID-19. Study overall: Samples came from the United States, Italy and Spain, spanning acute and convalescent COVID-19. T cells, B-cell-depleted T cells, or PBMCs provided the cDNA or gDNA that served as material.

In the original processing: Amplification of reference gene primers provided the estimated nucleated cell counts. The data were produced by immunoSEQ multiplex PCR, yet TCRdb's version contains in-frame clones alone and is incomplete. V, J and clone size are taken as reported in that table, and D and trimming were inferred from the DNA itself. Of around 68,000 clones in the sample, approximately 88% were seen once. The CDR3 is 13 residues long. Trimming removed 4 bases at V and 0 bases at J, with 7 bases between. The sequenced sample consisted of peripheral blood. V gene TRBV12-3 or TRBV12-4 combines with J gene TRBJ2-7; tentative D call: TRBD1 (6 bases). This receptor was taken from a woman between 50 and 59 years old with acute or convalescent COVID-19. The CDR3 coding sequence is TGTGCCAGCAGTTGGGACAACTCCTACGAGCAGTACTTC. It codes for CASSWDNSYEQYF.